A single sample gave rise to the 21 T cell receptor beta chains below, sequenced in a study of T cell responses to AZD1222 COVID-19 vaccine. Generated by immunoSEQ multiplex PCR, the TCRdb table keeps only in-frame clones and is missing some. The sample shows some 130,000 clones, roughly 88% of them seen only once. The sample here was peripheral blood, taken 28 days after the second AZD1222 dose. These receptors originate from an adult who received the AZD1222 COVID-19 vaccine.

V is TRBV7-2 and J is TRBJ1-1, with TRBD1 as a possible D gene (5 bases). V was cut by 3 bases and J by 2 bases, with 13 bases left in between. Germline CDR1 and CDR2: SGHTA and FQGNSA. This CDR3 has 15 amino acids. As DNA, the CDR3 is TGTGCCAGCAGCTTGGGGGTCAAGACCAACACTGAAGCTTTCTTT. This encodes CASSLGVKTNTEAFF.

This clone occurred a few times. The chain couples TRBV7-3 to TRBJ1-6, with no clear D. The V end lost 2 bases, the J end lost 4 bases, and 9 bases lay between the germline ends. The germline V gene has CDR1 SGHTA and CDR2 FQGTGA. This CDR3 has 15 amino acids. The CDR3 DNA reads as TGTGCCAGCAGCTTATACCCCTATTATAATTCACCCCTCCACTTT. It codes for CASSLYPYYNSPLHF.

The rearrangement links TRBV28 to TRBJ1-1, with D perhaps matching TRBD1 (5 bases). CDR3 length equals 13 residues. V lost 3 bases to trimming and J lost 11 bases, with 16 bases between them. Germline loops: CDR1 MDHEN, CDR2 SYDVKM. DNA of the CDR3: TGTGCCAGCAGTTTCGTCTCTCAGGGAGAGGCTTTCTTT. Its translation is CASSFVSQGEAFF.

The CDR3 region is CATPTRVPPNYGYTF. Here the CDR3 DNA reads TGTGCCACCCCAACCCGGGTGCCGCCTAACTATGGCTACACCTTC. The V call is TRBV24-1, the J call TRBJ1-2; no definite D call. V was shortened by 9 bases and J by 0 bases, with 16 bases between the two germline ends. The CDR3 is 15 residues long. Germline V lookup: CDR1 KGHDR, CDR2 SFDVKD.

The rearrangement joins TRBV9 to TRBJ2-1; D is perhaps TRBD2 (6 bases). CDR1 is SGDLS and CDR2 is YYNGEE in the germline V gene. This CDR3 has 15 amino acids. The V and J ends lost 2 bases and 8 bases respectively, with 17 bases between them. CDR3 sequence reads: CASSVRIAALDEQFF. The CDR3 nucleotides are TGTGCCAGCAGCGTGAGGATAGCGGCCTTGGATGAGCAGTTCTTC.

The genes are TRBV6-2 or TRBV6-3 and TRBJ2-3; possible D gene TRBD2, 7 bases. The V gene lost 0 bases and the J gene lost 2 bases, with 12 bases spanning the gap. The CDR3 spans 16 residues. Per the germline V gene, CDR1 is MNHEY and CDR2 is SVGEGT. The CDR3 spells CASSYSRGGATDTQYF. In DNA form, the CDR3 reads TGTGCCAGCAGTTACTCCAGAGGGGGGGCCACAGATACGCAGTATTTT.

The chain has TRBV6-2 or TRBV6-3 and TRBJ2-3; 7 bases map to TRBD1. The CDR3 sequence is 15 residues long. Looked up from germline, CDR1 is MNHEY and CDR2 is SVGEGT. V shed 5 bases, J shed 1 base, and the junction held 6 bases outside the gene matches. The chain's CDR3 is CASSTRDRGTDTQYF. CDR3 sequence (DNA): TGTGCCAGCAGTACACGGGACAGAGGCACAGATACGCAGTATTTT.

The V gene is TRBV6-2 or TRBV6-3, the J gene TRBJ2-7; D may correspond to TRBD1 or TRBD2 (6 bases each). This CDR3 contains 13 residues. The V end was cut by 4 bases, the J end by 2 bases, with 9 bases between. Germline-derived CDR1 and CDR2 are MNHEY and SVGEGT. The CDR3 here is CASSSGGPYEQYF. The CDR3 DNA reads as TGTGCCAGCAGTTCTGGGGGGCCCTACGAGCAGTACTTC.

In this sample, this clone turned up once. CDR3 sequence: CAIKGEANSPLHF. The CDR3 nucleotides read TGTGCCATCAAAGGGGAAGCAAATTCACCCCTCCACTTT. This chain links TRBV10-3 with TRBJ1-6; D is possibly TRBD1 (5 bases). The CDR3 length is 13 residues. Looked up from germline, CDR1 is ENHRY and CDR2 is SYGVKD. V dropped 7 bases and J dropped 7 bases, with 11 bases sitting between them.

The J gene is TRBJ1-2, the V gene TRBV28; 10 bases fit TRBD1. The CDR3 runs to 17 residues. Germline V gene data show CDR1 as MDHEN and CDR2 as SYDVKM. The V segment lost 2 bases and the J segment 0 bases; nucleotides outside the gene matches: 6. The CDR3 sequence is CASSLGQGGSANYGYTF. The CDR3 DNA reads TGTGCCAGCAGTTTAGGACAGGGGGGCTCCGCTAACTATGGCTACACCTTC.

In this sample, this clone turned up once. The gene calls are TRBV5-4 and TRBJ1-2; 7 bases are shared with TRBD1. Germline CDR1 is SGHNT and CDR2 is YYREEE (reference sequence). V gave up 0 bases and J gave up 5 bases; unmatched junction bases: 4. The length of the CDR3 is 14 residues. This CDR3 is CASSLDPGGYGYTF. CDR3 DNA: TGTGCCAGCAGCTTGGATCCAGGGGGGTATGGCTACACCTTC. The variable domain in full, with the rest retrieved from reference TRBV5-4 and TRBJ1-2, is ETGVTQSPTHLIKTRGQQVTLRCSSQSGHNTVSWYQQALGQGPQFIFQYYREEENGRGNFPPRFSGLQFPNYSSELNVNALELDDSALYLCASSLDPGGYGYTFGSGTRLTVV.

This chain uses TRBV5-4 with TRBJ1-5; a weak D match, TRBD1 (6 bases). V gave up 0 bases and J gave up 8 bases, with 9 bases separating them. The CDR3 spans 13 residues. CDR1 is SGHNT, CDR2 YYREEE, per germline (reference sequence). CDR3 in amino acids: CASSLEGDKPQHF. The CDR3 DNA sequence: TGTGCCAGCAGCTTGGAAGGGGACAAGCCCCAGCATTTT.

The chain is built from TRBV15 and TRBJ2-1, with D unclear. The ends were cut back, 0 bases at V and 6 bases at J, with 6 bases in the middle. The germline gives CDR1 LNHNV, CDR2 YYDKDF (reference sequence). This CDR3 region has 13 residues. The CDR3 spells CATSRDTGNEQFF. In DNA, the CDR3 is TGTGCCACCAGCAGAGATACCGGCAATGAGCAGTTCTTC.

V usage is TRBV2 and J usage is TRBJ1-1, with TRBD1 as a possible D gene (5 bases). V dropped 6 bases and J dropped 0 bases, with 14 bases sitting between them. The CDR3 length is 15 residues. Germline V gene sequence: CDR1 SNHLY, CDR2 FYNNEI. The CDR3, as DNA: TGTGCCAGCAGGAAACAGGCGACTATGAACACTGAAGCTTTCTTT. Protein: CASRKQATMNTEAFF.

This chain connects TRBV5-4 to TRBJ2-7; weak D call: TRBD2 (6 bases). V gave up 1 base and J gave up 6 bases, with 11 bases separating them. The germline CDR1 and CDR2 sequences are SGHNT and YYREEE (reference sequence). This CDR3 comprises 13 residues. The CDR3 protein is CASSLSSSVEQYF. The CDR3 DNA is TGTGCCAGCAGCTTGTCATCTAGCGTCGAGCAGTACTTC.

The V gene is TRBV7-2, the J gene TRBJ1-3; possible D gene TRBD1, 5 bases. V lost 3 bases and J 4 bases, leaving 16 bases between the germline ends. The CDR3 is made up of 16 amino acids. Per germline, CDR1 SGHTA and CDR2 FQGNSA. The CDR3 bases are TGTGCCAGCAGCTTCATAGGAGGGGCAACAGGAAACACCATATATTTT. Its translation: CASSFIGGATGNTIYF. The full variable domain, with the rest looked up from reference TRBV7-2 and TRBJ1-3, is GAGVSQSPSNKVTEKGKDVELRCDPISGHTALYWYRQSLGQGLEFLIYFQGNSAPDKSGLPSDRFSAERTGGSVSTLTIQRTQQEDSAVYLCASSFIGGATGNTIYFGEGSWLTVV.

This chain connects TRBV9 to TRBJ2-3, with no clear D. This CDR3 has 14 amino acids. Deletions cut 6 bases from V and 1 base from J, with 12 bases between. Germline CDR1 reads SGDLS; CDR2 reads YYNGEE. The CDR3 sequence: CASNPGWGTDTQYF. The DNA of the CDR3 is TGTGCCAGCAACCCGGGTTGGGGCACAGATACGCAGTATTTT.

This rearrangement joins TRBV27 to TRBJ1-6; the D gene is possibly TRBD1 (6 bases). The CDR3 contains 13 residues. From germline, CDR1 is MNHEY and CDR2 SMNVEV (reference sequence). V was clipped by 2 bases and J by 8 bases, with 7 bases between them. The CDR3 DNA follows: TGTGCCAGCAGTTTAAACAGGGATTCACCCCTCCACTTT. This encodes CASSLNRDSPLHF.

The chain is built from TRBV19 and TRBJ2-5, with 7 bases lining up with TRBD2. Unmatched junction bases numbered 8, after V lost 9 bases and J lost 4 bases. CDR3 length: 13 amino acids. In germline, CDR1 is LNHDA, CDR2 SQIVND (reference sequence). The CDR3 here is CASRGLVGETQYF. The CDR3 bases are TGTGCCAGCAGAGGACTAGTCGGAGAGACCCAGTACTTC.

This clone was found once. This rearrangement joins TRBV6-2 or TRBV6-3 to TRBJ1-2; D remains unclear. V lost 0 bases and J 4 bases, leaving 15 bases between the germline ends. This CDR3 comprises 16 residues. Germline lookup yields CDR1 MNHEY and CDR2 SVGEGT. The CDR3 sequence: CASSYSPRTWAYGYTF. CDR3 bases: TGTGCCAGCAGTTACTCCCCGAGAACGTGGGCCTATGGCTACACCTTC.

The chain joins TRBV25-1 to TRBJ2-5; possible D gene TRBD1, 5 bases. CDR3 length equals 14 residues. Trimming stripped 3 bases from V and 7 bases from J, with 15 bases between. Germline CDR1 is MGHDK and CDR2 is SYGVNS. This chain's CDR3 is CASSEGSGIATQYF. CDR3 nucleotide sequence: TGTGCCAGCAGTGAGGGTTCAGGGATCGCGACCCAGTACTTC.